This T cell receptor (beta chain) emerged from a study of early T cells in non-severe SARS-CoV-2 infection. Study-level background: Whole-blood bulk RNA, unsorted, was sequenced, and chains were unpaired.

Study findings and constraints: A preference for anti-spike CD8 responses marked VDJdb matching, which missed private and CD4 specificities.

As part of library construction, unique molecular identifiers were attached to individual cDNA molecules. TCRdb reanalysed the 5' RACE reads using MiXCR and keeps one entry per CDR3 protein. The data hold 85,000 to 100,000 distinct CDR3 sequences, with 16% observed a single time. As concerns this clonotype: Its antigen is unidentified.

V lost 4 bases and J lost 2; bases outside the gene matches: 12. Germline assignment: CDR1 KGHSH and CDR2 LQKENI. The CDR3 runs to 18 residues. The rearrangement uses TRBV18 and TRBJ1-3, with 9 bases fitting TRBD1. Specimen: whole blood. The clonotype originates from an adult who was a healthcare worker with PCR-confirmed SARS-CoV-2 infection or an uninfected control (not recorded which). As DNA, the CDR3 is TGTGCCAGCTCACTACGGACAGGGGACGGGGAGGCTGGAAACACCATATATTTT. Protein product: CASSLRTGDGEAGNTIYF.